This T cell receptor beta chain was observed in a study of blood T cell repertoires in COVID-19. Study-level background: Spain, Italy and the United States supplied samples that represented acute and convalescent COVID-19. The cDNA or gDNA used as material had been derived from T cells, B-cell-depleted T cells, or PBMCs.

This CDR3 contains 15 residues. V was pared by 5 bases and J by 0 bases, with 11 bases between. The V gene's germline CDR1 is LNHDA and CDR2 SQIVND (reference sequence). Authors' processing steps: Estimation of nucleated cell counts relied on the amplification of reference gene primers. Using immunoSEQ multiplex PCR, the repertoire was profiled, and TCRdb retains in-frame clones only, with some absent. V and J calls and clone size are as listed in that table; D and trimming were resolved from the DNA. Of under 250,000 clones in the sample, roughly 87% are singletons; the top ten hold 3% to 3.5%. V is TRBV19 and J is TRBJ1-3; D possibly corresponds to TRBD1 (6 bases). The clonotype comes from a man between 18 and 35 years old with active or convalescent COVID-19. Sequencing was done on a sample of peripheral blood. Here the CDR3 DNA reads TGTGCCAGTAGTGTCAACAGGGACTCTGGAAACACCATATATTTT. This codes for CASSVNRDSGNTIYF.